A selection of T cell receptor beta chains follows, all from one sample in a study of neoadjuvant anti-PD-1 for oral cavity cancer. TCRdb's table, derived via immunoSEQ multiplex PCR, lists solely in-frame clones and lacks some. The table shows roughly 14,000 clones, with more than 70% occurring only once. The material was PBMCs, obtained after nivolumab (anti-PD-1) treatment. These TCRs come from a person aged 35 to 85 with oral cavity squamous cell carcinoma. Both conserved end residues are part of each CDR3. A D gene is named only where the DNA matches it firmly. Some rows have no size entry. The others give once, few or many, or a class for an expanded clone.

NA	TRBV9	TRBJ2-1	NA	TGTGCCAGCAGCGCCAGTGTGAATTACAATGAGCAGTTCTTC	CASSASVNYNEQFF
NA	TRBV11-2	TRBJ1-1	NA	TGTGCCAGCAGCCCGTCGTTAGGGGGCACTGAAGCTTTCTTT	CASSPSLGGTEAFF
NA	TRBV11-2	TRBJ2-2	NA	TGTGCCAGCAGCTTCGGGGACACCCTCGGCACCGGGGAGCTGTTTTTT	CASSFGDTLGTGELFF
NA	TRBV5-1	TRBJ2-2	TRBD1	TGCGCCAGCAGCTCCAGCGGGACAGGGGGAAACACCGGGGAGCTGTTTTTT	CASSSSGTGGNTGELFF
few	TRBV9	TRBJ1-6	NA	TGTGCCAGCAGCGTAGAACAGGGCCGGAGCTCCTATAATTCACCCCTCCACTTT	CASSVEQGRSSYNSPLHF
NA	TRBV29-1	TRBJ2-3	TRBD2	TGCAGCGTTGAAGATCACAGCGGGGAAGGAGCGCAGTATTTT	CSVEDHSGEGAQYF
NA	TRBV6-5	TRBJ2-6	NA	TGTGCCAGCAGTTACTCATCAGTAACCGGGGCCAACGTCCTGACTTTC	CASSYSSVTGANVLTF
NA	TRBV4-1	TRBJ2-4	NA	TGCGCCAGCAGCCAAGTGGGGGACCACCGTCGGTACTTC	CASSQVGDHRRYF
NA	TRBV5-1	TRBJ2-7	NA	TGCGCCAGCAGCTTGGGCGGTGACCGCGAGCAGTACTTC	CASSLGGDREQYF
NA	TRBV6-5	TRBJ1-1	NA	TGTGCCAGCAGTTACTCCGGGGGAAACACTGAAGCTTTCTTT	CASSYSGGNTEAFF
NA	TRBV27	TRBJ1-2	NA	TGTGCCAGCAGGCTCAGGGTTTCTAACTATGGCTACACCTTC	CASRLRVSNYGYTF
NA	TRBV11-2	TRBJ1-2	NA	TGTGCCAGCAGCTTAGTCTGGGGTGACTATGGCTACACCTTC	CASSLVWGDYGYTF
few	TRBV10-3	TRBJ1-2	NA	TGTGCCATCAGTGAATGGAAGGGAAACTATGGCTACACCTTC	CAISEWKGNYGYTF
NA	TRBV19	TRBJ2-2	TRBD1	TGTGCCACCGCCGACAGGGTCGCGAACACCGGGGAGCTGTTTTTT	CATADRVANTGELFF
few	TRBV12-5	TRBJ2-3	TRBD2	TGTGCTAGTGGTTTGGTACTTTCTAGCGGCCACCCTGATACGCAGTATTTT	CASGLVLSSGHPDTQYF
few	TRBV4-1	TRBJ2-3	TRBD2	TGCGCCAGCAGCCCCTACCCAACCGGGACTAGCGGGGGGGCGTCCTCAGATACGCAGTATTTT	CASSPYPTGTSGGASSDTQYF
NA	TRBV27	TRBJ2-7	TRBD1	TGTGCCAGCAGTCGGGACAGCCCGAGGGCAACCTCCTACGAGCAGTACTTC	CASSRDSPRATSYEQYF
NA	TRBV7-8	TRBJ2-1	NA	TGTGCCAGCAGCTACCGGGACCCTATGGCTGAGCAGTTCTTC	CASSYRDPMAEQFF
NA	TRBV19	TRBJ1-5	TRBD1	TGTGCCAGTAGTACGTACAGGGGTAGCAATCAGCCCCAGCATTTT	CASSTYRGSNQPQHF
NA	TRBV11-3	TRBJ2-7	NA	TGTGCCAGCAGCTTGAGGGCTAGCACCGAGCAGTACTTC	CASSLRASTEQYF
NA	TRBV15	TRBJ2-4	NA	TGTGCCACCAGTACCAGGGTAGTGGCCAAAAACATTCAGTACTTC	CATSTRVVAKNIQYF
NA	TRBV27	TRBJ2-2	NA	TGTGCCAGCAGTGCCAGCCGGGGCCCGAACACCGGGGAGCTGTTTTTT	CASSASRGPNTGELFF
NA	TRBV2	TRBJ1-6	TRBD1	TGTGCCAGCATTCCGGGACAGAGCTCCTATAATTCACCCCTCCACTTT	CASIPGQSSYNSPLHF
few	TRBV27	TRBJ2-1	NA	TGTGCCAGCAGTTTAATCTCGAGCGGTAAGGCGCATGAGCAGTTCTTC	CASSLISSGKAHEQFF
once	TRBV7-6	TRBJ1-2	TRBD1	TGTGCCAGCAGCCCTGTGGCTGGGACAGGGTATGGCTATGGCTACACCTTC	CASSPVAGTGYGYGYTF
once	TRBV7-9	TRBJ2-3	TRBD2	TGTGCCAGCAGCCCGTTAGCGGGAGCGCGGACAGATACGCAGTATTTT	CASSPLAGARTDTQYF
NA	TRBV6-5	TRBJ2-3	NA	TGTGCCAGCAGTCTTAGCGGAGATACGCAGTATTTT	CASSLSGDTQYF
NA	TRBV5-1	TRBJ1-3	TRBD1	TGCGCCAGCAGCTTGGGAGGGACAGGGAGAGGAAACACCATATATTTT	CASSLGGTGRGNTIYF
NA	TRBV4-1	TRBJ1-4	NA	TGCGCCAGCAGCCAAGAGGGGAGTCGCGCTAATGAAAAACTGTTTTTT	CASSQEGSRANEKLFF
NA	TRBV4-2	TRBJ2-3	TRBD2	TGTGCCAGCAGCCAAAACAAGCGGGAGGGCCTATTCAGAACGGAAACAGATACGCAGTATTTT	CASSQNKREGLFRTETDTQYF
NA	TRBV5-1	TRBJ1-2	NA	TGCGCCAGCAGCTTGGTGGTGGGGGGCCACCCTGGTGGCTACACCTTC	CASSLVVGGHPGGYTF
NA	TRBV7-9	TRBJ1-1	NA	TGTGCCAGCAGCTTATGGGGTCGCATGAACACTGAAGCTTTCTTT	CASSLWGRMNTEAFF
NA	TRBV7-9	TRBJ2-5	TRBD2	TGTGCCAGCAGCTTAGCGGCTAGCGGTGCGTACCAAGAGACCCAGTACTTC	CASSLAASGAYQETQYF
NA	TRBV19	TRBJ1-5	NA	TGTGCCAGTCAAAAAAGCAATCAGCCCCAGCATTTT	CASQKSNQPQHF
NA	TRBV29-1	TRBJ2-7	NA	TGCAGCGCTCGGAGGGCCTACGAGCAGTACTTC	CSARRAYEQYF
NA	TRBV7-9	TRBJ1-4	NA	TGTGCCAGCAGCCAGCGACAGGTAGGCAATTGTCAAAAACTGTTTTTT	CASSQRQVGNCQKLFF
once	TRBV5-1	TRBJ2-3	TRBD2	TGCGCCAGCAGCTTGGGACTAGCGGGAGTGACAGATACGCAGTATTTT	CASSLGLAGVTDTQYF
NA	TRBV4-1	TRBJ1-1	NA	TGCGCCAGCAGCCAATTCGGACAGCCGAACACTGAAGCTTTCTTT	CASSQFGQPNTEAFF
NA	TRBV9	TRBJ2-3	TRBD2	TGTGCCAGCAGTCCCCTCGGGGGGAGTGGTTCAGATACGCAGTATTTT	CASSPLGGSGSDTQYF
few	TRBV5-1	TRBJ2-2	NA	TGCGCCAGCAGCCAATACTCCGGCACCGGGGAGCTGTTTTTT	CASSQYSGTGELFF
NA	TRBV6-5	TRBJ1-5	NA	TGTGCCAGCAGTTATAAGGTCAGTCAGCCCCAGCATTTT	CASSYKVSQPQHF
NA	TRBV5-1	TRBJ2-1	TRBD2	TGCGCCAGCAACTTCGGGAGGGGGTCCTCCTACAATGAGCAGTTCTTC	CASNFGRGSSYNEQFF
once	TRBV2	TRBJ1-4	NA	TGTGCCAGCAGTACCAGGTGGTCTAATGAAAAACTGTTTTTT	CASSTRWSNEKLFF
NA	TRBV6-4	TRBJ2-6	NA	TGTGCCAGCAGTGACTCGAAAGGCGGGGCTTTTGGGGCCAACGTCCTGACTTTC	CASSDSKGGAFGANVLTF
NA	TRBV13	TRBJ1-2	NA	TGTGCCAGCAGCTCCACAGGAGCTAACTATGGCTACACCTTC	CASSSTGANYGYTF
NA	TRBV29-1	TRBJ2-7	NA	TGCAGCGTTGGGGGGACTGTGACCTACGAGCAGTACTTC	CSVGGTVTYEQYF
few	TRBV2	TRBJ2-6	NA	TGTGCCAGCAGTGTTAGGTCGGGGGCCAACGTCCTGACTTTC	CASSVRSGANVLTF
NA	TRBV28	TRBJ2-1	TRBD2	TGTGCCAGCAGCCCGGCGGGGGGGAAGAACAATGAGCAGTTCTTC	CASSPAGGKNNEQFF
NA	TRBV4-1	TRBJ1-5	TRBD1	TGCGCCAGCAGCCAGCAGGGGGTAGTGGGCAATCAGCCCCAGCATTTT	CASSQQGVVGNQPQHF
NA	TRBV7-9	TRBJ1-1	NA	TGTGCCAGCAGCCCGAAGCGGGGACCTGAAGCTTTCTTT	CASSPKRGPEAFF
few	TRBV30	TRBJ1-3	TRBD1	TGTGCCTGGAGTCGGGACAGCTGGGCAGGAGGAAACACCATATATTTT	CAWSRDSWAGGNTIYF
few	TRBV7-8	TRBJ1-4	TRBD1	TGTGCCAGCAGCTCTAGGTTACAGGGGGGCAATGAAAAACTGTTTTTT	CASSSRLQGGNEKLFF
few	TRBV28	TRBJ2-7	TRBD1	TGTGCCAGCAGTTTAATAGGGACAGGGACCTACGAGCAGTACTTC	CASSLIGTGTYEQYF
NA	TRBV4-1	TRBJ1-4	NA	TGCGCCAGCAGCCAAGGCAGCTATCTAGCGGCTAATGAAAAACTGTTTTTT	CASSQGSYLAANEKLFF